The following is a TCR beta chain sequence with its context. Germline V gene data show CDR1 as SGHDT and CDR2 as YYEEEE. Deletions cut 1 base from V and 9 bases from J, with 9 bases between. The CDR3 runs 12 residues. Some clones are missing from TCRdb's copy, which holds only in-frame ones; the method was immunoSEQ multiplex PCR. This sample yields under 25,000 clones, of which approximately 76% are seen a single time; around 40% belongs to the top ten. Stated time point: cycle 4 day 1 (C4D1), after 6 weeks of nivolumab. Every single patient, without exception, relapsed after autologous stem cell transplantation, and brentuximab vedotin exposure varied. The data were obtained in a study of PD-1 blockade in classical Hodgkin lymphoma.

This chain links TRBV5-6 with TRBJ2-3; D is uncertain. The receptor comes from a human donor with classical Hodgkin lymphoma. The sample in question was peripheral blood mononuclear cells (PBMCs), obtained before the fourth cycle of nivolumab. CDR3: CASSLRRGTQYF. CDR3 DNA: TGTGCCAGCAGCTTGAGGCGTGGGACGCAGTATTTT. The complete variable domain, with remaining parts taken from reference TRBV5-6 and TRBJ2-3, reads DAGVTQSPTHLIKTRGQQVTLRCSPKSGHDTVSWYQQALGQGPQFIFQYYEEEERQRGNFPDRFSGHQFPNYSSELNVNALLLGDSALYLCASSLRRGTQYFGPGTRLTVL.